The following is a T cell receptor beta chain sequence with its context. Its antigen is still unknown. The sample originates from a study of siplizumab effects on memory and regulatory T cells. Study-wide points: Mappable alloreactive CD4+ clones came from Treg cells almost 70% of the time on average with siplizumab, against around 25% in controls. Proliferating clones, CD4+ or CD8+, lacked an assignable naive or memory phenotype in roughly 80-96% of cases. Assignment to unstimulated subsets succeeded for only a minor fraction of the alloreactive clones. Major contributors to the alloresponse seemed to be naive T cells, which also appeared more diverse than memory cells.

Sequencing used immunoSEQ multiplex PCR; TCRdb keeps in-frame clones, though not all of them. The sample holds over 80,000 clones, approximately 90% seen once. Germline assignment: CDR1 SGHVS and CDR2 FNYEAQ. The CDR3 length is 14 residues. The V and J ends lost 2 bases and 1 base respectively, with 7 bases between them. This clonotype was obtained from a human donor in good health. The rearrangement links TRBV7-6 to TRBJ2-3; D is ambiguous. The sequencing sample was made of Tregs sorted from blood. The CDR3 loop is CASSLSPRTDTQYF. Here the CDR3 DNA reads TGTGCCAGCAGCTTATCCCCCCGCACAGATACGCAGTATTTT.